A selection of T cell receptor beta chains follows, all from one sample in a study of shared clonotypes between healthy human individuals. Assay used: immunoSEQ multiplex PCR; TCRdb lists only in-frame clones, some missing. The repertoire holds approximately 400,000 clones, with 96% as singletons. Sequencing input: memory CD8+ T cells sorted from blood. The source is a man aged 25-40 years in good health. CDR3s include the opening cysteine and the closing phenylalanine or tryptophan. Each record gives: clone size, J gene, V gene, D gene, CDR3 DNA, CDR3 protein. The D gene is left open where the match is weak. Clone size appears in some rows only: once, few, many, or a class for an expanded clone.

. TRBJ2-5 TRBV19 TRBD1 TGTGCCAGTCTGGACAGGGAACGGACCCAGTACTTC CASLDRERTQYF
. TRBJ2-5 TRBV5-1 . TGCGCCAGCAGCTGGGGACGGGACGGAGAGACCCAGTACTTC CASSWGRDGETQYF
. TRBJ1-4 TRBV27 TRBD1 TGTGCCAGCAGTTTTGTGGGACAGGGGGCGACAACTAATGAAAAACTGTTTTTT CASSFVGQGATTNEKLFF
once TRBJ2-7 TRBV4-2 . TGTGCCAGCAGCCACTCTGGACCGGCCTACGAGCAGTACTTC CASSHSGPAYEQYF
. TRBJ2-7 TRBV5-6 . TGTGCCAGCAGGTTACTAGTGCGGGATTCCGCCGAGCAGTACTTC CASRLLVRDSAEQYF
. TRBJ1-5 TRBV30 TRBD1 TGTGCCTGGAGTGTAGCACGAGGACAGGGGAACAATCAGCCCCAGCATTTT CAWSVARGQGNNQPQHF
. TRBJ2-4 TRBV5-1 . TGCGCCAGCACCGGAGGCACCAAAAACATTCAGTACTTC CASTGGTKNIQYF
. TRBJ2-1 TRBV2 . TGTGCCAGCAGTGGGGCAGGGTTGGATGAGCAGTTCTTC CASSGAGLDEQFF
. TRBJ2-1 TRBV28 . TGTGCCAGCAGTTTAGATCGGGTACTCAGCCCGTTCTTC CASSLDRVLSPFF
. TRBJ2-5 TRBV28 TRBD2 TGTGCCAGCAGATACCGGGACTGGGAGGGAGGAACGGAGACCCAGTACTTC CASRYRDWEGGTETQYF
. TRBJ2-2 TRBV29-1 . TGCAGCGTTGATGGAGGCGCGGCGGGACTGGACACCGGGGAGCTGTTTTTT CSVDGGAAGLDTGELFF
. TRBJ1-1 TRBV6-6 . TGTGCCAGTCGGGTGAACACTGAAGCTTTCTTT CASRVNTEAFF
. TRBJ1-1 TRBV4-1 . TGCGCCAGCAGCCAATGGGACCCTCAGAACACTGAAGCTTTCTTT CASSQWDPQNTEAFF
. TRBJ2-7 TRBV10-2 TRBD2 TGCGCCAGCAGTTTGCTAGCGGGAGGGGCCTACGAGCAGTACTTC CASSLLAGGAYEQYF
. TRBJ2-7 TRBV6-1 TRBD2 TGTGCCAGCAGTTTAGCGGGAGGGCCGACCTACGAGCAGTACTTC CASSLAGGPTYEQYF
. TRBJ2-1 TRBV4-1 TRBD2 TGCGCCAGCAGCCAAGATCTCAGCCAGACTAGCGCCAGCTCCTACAATGAGCAGTTCTTC CASSQDLSQTSASSYNEQFF
once TRBJ2-2 TRBV10-3 TRBD2 TGTGCCATCAGTTCCCCGGGGGGGGCACAGATAAACACCGGGGAGCTGTTTTTT CAISSPGGAQINTGELFF
. TRBJ1-5 TRBV7-3 . TGTGCCAGCAGCCCATCAGGACCGAACAATCAGCCCCAGCATTTT CASSPSGPNNQPQHF
. TRBJ1-6 TRBV2 . TGTGCCAGCAGCCTAGGGACGATCTATAATTCACCCCTCCACTTT CASSLGTIYNSPLHF
. TRBJ1-1 TRBV6-5 . TGTGCCAGCAGTGCCCGGGACATGAACACTGAAGCTTTCTTT CASSARDMNTEAFF
. TRBJ2-2 TRBV5-1 . TGCGCCAGCATAGGACCCCGGAACACCGGGGAGCTGTTTTTT CASIGPRNTGELFF
. TRBJ2-1 TRBV6-5 . TGTGCCAGCAGTTATTCCCCCCGGAGCCTATACAATGAGCAGTTCTTC CASSYSPRSLYNEQFF
. TRBJ1-1 TRBV28 . TGTGCCAGCAGTTACCCTCGCGGGTCAACTGAAGCTTTCTTT CASSYPRGSTEAFF
few TRBJ2-1 TRBV6-5 TRBD2 TGTGCCAGCAGGAGGACTAGCGGGAAGGGAGAGCAGTTCTTC CASRRTSGKGEQFF
. TRBJ1-5 TRBV28 . TGTGCCAGCAGTTTATGGGACAGCAATCAGCCCCAGCATTTT CASSLWDSNQPQHF
few TRBJ2-7 TRBV2 . TGTGCCAGCAGTGAAGCCTACGAGCAGTACTTC CASSEAYEQYF
. TRBJ1-4 TRBV6-4 . TGTGCCAGCAGGTTTAGGTCAACCAATGAAAAACTGTTTTTT CASRFRSTNEKLFF
. TRBJ1-4 TRBV6-1 . TGTGCCAGCAGGATACAGGGAGCTAATGAAAAACTGTTTTTT CASRIQGANEKLFF
. TRBJ1-2 TRBV18 . TGTGCCAGCTCACCACCGGGGTTCGGCAGTGTAGGTTATGGCTACACCTTC CASSPPGFGSVGYGYTF
. TRBJ2-5 TRBV20-1 . TGCAGTGCTAATCCGCAAGAGACCCAGTACTTC CSANPQETQYF
. TRBJ2-7 TRBV5-1 TRBD1 TGCGCCAGCAGCTTAACAGGGGGAGCTTCCTACGAGCAGTACTTC CASSLTGGASYEQYF
. TRBJ1-2 TRBV27 . TGTGCCAGCAGTTTACGGGGGAACTATGGCTACACCTTC CASSLRGNYGYTF
. TRBJ1-2 TRBV30 . TGTGCCTGGAGTGTAGGCGACCTCTATGGCTACACCTTC CAWSVGDLYGYTF
. TRBJ1-2 TRBV5-1 . TGCGCCAGCAGCCGGGACGGCTATGGGGGGAACTATGGCTACACCTTC CASSRDGYGGNYGYTF
once TRBJ1-4 TRBV6-1 . TGTGCCAGCAGTGAAGCGCGGTTAAATGAAAAACTGTTTTTT CASSEARLNEKLFF
. TRBJ1-4 TRBV7-9 TRBD1 TGTGCCAGCAGCTCCACAGGGGGGACTAATGAAAAACTGTTTTTT CASSSTGGTNEKLFF
. TRBJ2-3 TRBV2 TRBD1 TGTGCCAGCAGTGGCGAACAGGGGGATACGCAGTATTTT CASSGEQGDTQYF
. TRBJ2-7 TRBV28 TRBD1 TGTGCCAGCAGGTACCCCGGGACAGGTACCTACGAGCAGTACTTC CASRYPGTGTYEQYF
once TRBJ2-1 TRBV5-1 TRBD2 TGCGCCAGCAGTACCGGGACTAGCTCCTACAATGAGCAGTTCTTC CASSTGTSSYNEQFF
. TRBJ2-1 TRBV7-9 . TGTGCCAGCAGCACTAGCAGGGTAGCGGTATCCTACAATGAGCAGTTCTTC CASSTSRVAVSYNEQFF
. TRBJ2-3 TRBV29-1 TRBD2 TGCAGCGTTAGACTAGCGGCAGATACGCAGTATTTT CSVRLAADTQYF
. TRBJ1-5 TRBV2 TRBD1 TGTGCCAGCAGCGGGACAGAATCCCGTAAACAGCCCCAGCATTTT CASSGTESRKQPQHF
. TRBJ2-7 TRBV5-1 TRBD2 TGCGCCAGCAGCCTAACTAGCGGGAGCGACGAGCAGTACTTC CASSLTSGSDEQYF
once TRBJ1-1 TRBV9 . TGTGCCAGCAGCAATTACGGGAGACTTGAAGCTTTCTTT CASSNYGRLEAFF
. TRBJ1-5 TRBV7-8 TRBD1 TGTGCCAGCAGCCGGACAGGGGAGATCCAGCCCCAGCATTTT CASSRTGEIQPQHF
. TRBJ2-7 TRBV28 . TGTGCCAGCAGCCAGGACTCATACGAGCAGTACTTC CASSQDSYEQYF
. TRBJ2-1 TRBV5-1 . TGCGCCAGCAGTCTAACTGGGAGCTCCTACAATGAGCAGTTCTTC CASSLTGSSYNEQFF
. TRBJ2-3 TRBV28 TRBD2 TGTGCCAGCCGGCTAGCGGGAGTGAAGGATACGCAGTATTTT CASRLAGVKDTQYF
. TRBJ1-1 TRBV5-1 TRBD1 TGCGCCAGCAGCCTAAGGACAGGGGTGATCACTGAAGCTTTCTTT CASSLRTGVITEAFF